The 20 T cell receptor beta chains below were found in one sample sequenced in a study of regulatory T cells in long-lasting Graves disease. HTBI primers from iRepertoire and Arm-PCR of CDR3 regions yielded the TCR beta libraries. TCRdb independently ran MiXCR on the multiplex PCR reads; one entry per CDR3 protein. Here the sample spans under 300,000 distinct CDR3 sequences, around 20% being singletons. Sample time point: newly diagnosed GD, antithyroid drugs for less than 3 months. After RNA was extracted from PBMCs, the TCR library was made from it. Sequenced material: peripheral blood mononuclear cells (PBMCs), taken at new diagnosis, from a patient treated with antithyroid drugs. These receptors were collected from a female donor with Graves disease.

In the case of this clonotype: A much larger clone lies one base from this, so it may be a read error. V and J are TRBV20-1 and TRBJ2-7; D is possibly TRBD1 (5 bases). This CDR3 has 13 amino acids. CDR1 is DFQATT and CDR2 is SNEGSKA in the germline V gene (reference sequence). CDR3 amino acids: CSARDIDSYEHYF. CDR3 nucleotides: TGCAGTGCTAGGGACATCGACTCCTACGAGCACTACTTC.

The chain carries TRBV2 and TRBJ1-1; 10 bases align to TRBD1. Germline lookup yields CDR1 SNHLY and CDR2 FYNNEI. The CDR3 spans 14 residues. Trimming at V came to 5 bases and at J to 5 bases, leaving 5 bases not matched to a gene. The chain's CDR3 is CASSRTGGGTEAFF. CDR3 DNA: TGTGCCAGCAGTCGGACAGGGGGAGGGACTGAAGCTTTCTTT. Based on the CDR3 plus reference TRBV2 and TRBJ1-1, the full variable domain is EPEVTQTPSHQVTQMGQEVILRCVPISNHLYFYWYRQILGQKVEFLVSFYNNEISEKSEIFDDQFSVERPDGSNFTLKIRSTKLEDSAMYFCASSRTGGGTEAFFGQGTRLTVV.

Many counts were recorded for this clonotype. The rearrangement links TRBV19 to TRBJ2-2, with a weak D call TRBD1 (6 bases). CDR3 size: 14 residues. Germline CDR1 is LNHDA and CDR2 is SQIVND (reference sequence). Trimming shortened V by 9 bases and J by 0 bases, and 11 bases separated the two germline ends. The CDR3 DNA is TGTGCCAGCCGGGACAACCCGAACACCGGGGAGCTGTTTTTT. Translation: CASRDNPNTGELFF.

This clonotype was observed at least ten times. The rearrangement joins TRBV9 to TRBJ2-1, with D possibly being TRBD2 (7 bases). Trimming took 1 base from V and 8 from J, leaving 19 bases between them. Germline values: CDR1 SGDLS, CDR2 YYNGEE. The CDR3 is 16 residues long. CDR3 coding DNA: TGTGCCAGCAGCGTATGGGGGCGTGGGGAGGGGGATGAGCAGTTCTTC. Residues: CASSVWGRGEGDEQFF.

This clonotype was seen repeatedly, ten times or more. The CDR3: CASSERGLSEQYF. Here the CDR3 DNA reads TGCGCCAGCAGTGAGCGGGGCCTCTCCGAGCAGTACTTC. The chain joins TRBV10-1 to TRBJ2-7, with D perhaps TRBD1 or TRBD2 (5 bases each). Trimming shortened V by 2 bases and J by 6 bases, and 11 bases separated the two germline ends. Germline CDR1 reads WNHNN; CDR2 reads SYGVQD (reference sequence). There are 13 residues in the CDR3.

Comments on this clonotype: This may be a read error: a much more frequent sequence differs by one nucleotide. This chain uses TRBV19 with TRBJ1-1, with D uncertain. CDR3 size: 11 residues. Germline V gene lookup returns CDR1 LNHDA and CDR2 SQIVND (reference sequence). V was pared by 10 bases and J by 7 bases, with 13 bases between. CDR3 nucleotides: TGTGCCACTAATCCCTACATTGAAGCTTTCTTT. It encodes CATNPYIEAFF.

The chain carries TRBV19 and TRBJ2-3; 8 bases agree with TRBD2. The trim removed 6 bases at V and 5 bases at J, leaving 1 base unmatched. CDR3 size: 12 residues. The germline V gene encodes CDR1 LNHDA and CDR2 SQIVND (reference sequence). The CDR3 DNA is TGTGCCAGTAGACTAGCGGAAGATACGCAGTATTTT. Translated, it gives CASRLAEDTQYF. The whole variable domain, filled in from reference TRBV19 and TRBJ2-3, reads DGGITQSPKYLFRKEGQNVTLSCEQNLNHDAMYWYRQDPGQGLRLIYYSQIVNDFQKGDIAEGYSVSREKKESFPLTVTSAQKNPTAFYLCASRLAEDTQYFGPGTRLTVL.

Concerning this clonotype itself: A much larger clone lies a single base off, so this may be a read error. CDR3 region: CASSASGRAEYEQYF. CDR3 nucleotide sequence: TGTGCCAGCAGCGCTAGCGGGAGGGCCGAGTACGAGCAGTACTTC. V usage is TRBV9 and J usage is TRBJ2-7; 12 bases are shared with TRBD2. The CDR3 loop spans 15 amino acids. From germline, CDR1 is SGDLS and CDR2 YYNGEE. V lost 3 bases and J lost 4; bases outside the gene matches: 5.

This clonotype was counted between two and nine times. The V and J genes are TRBV6-1 and TRBJ2-7, with TRBD2 as a possible D gene (6 bases). Trimming took 4 bases from V and 3 from J, leaving 10 bases between them. There are 13 residues in the CDR3. Per germline, CDR1 MNHNS and CDR2 SASEGT. DNA of the CDR3: TGTGCCAGCAGTGGCCCCGGGGGCTACGAGCAGTACTTC. Translated, it gives CASSGPGGYEQYF.

This clonotype came up a few times. The chain combines TRBV19 with TRBJ1-5, with D possibly being TRBD1 (6 bases). This CDR3 spans 13 amino acids. Germline V CDR1 and CDR2: LNHDA, SQIVND (reference sequence). Trimming took off 5 bases at V and 6 bases at J, with 11 bases between the two ends. CDR3: CASSSQGPQPQHF. Here the CDR3 DNA reads TGTGCCAGTAGTTCGCAGGGGCCTCAGCCCCAGCATTTT.

A few counts support this clonotype. The chain combines TRBV6-2 or TRBV6-3 with TRBJ2-7; perhaps TRBD2 as D (6 bases). The V end lost 5 bases, the J end lost 1 base, and 15 bases lay between the germline ends. This CDR3 has 15 amino acids. Germline V CDR1 and CDR2: MNHEY, SVGEGT. The CDR3 sequence: CASSPRDSGSYEQYF. The CDR3 nucleotides are TGTGCCAGCAGTCCCCGGGACTCTGGATCCTACGAGCAGTACTTC.

This clonotype has a count of ten or more. V is TRBV2 and J is TRBJ2-5; TRBD2 matches at 10 bases. After removal of 7 bases from V and 3 bases from J, the junction contained 5 bases not matched to a gene. CDR1 and CDR2 (germline): SNHLY, FYNNEI. CDR3 length: 14 residues. The chain's CDR3 is CASNEREGKETQYF. In DNA form, the CDR3 reads TGTGCCAGCAATGAGCGGGAGGGAAAAGAGACCCAGTACTTC.

The sample holds many counts of this clonotype. The chain is built from TRBV28 and TRBJ2-2, with 8 bases matching TRBD1. This CDR3 spans 16 amino acids. Looked up from germline, CDR1 is MDHEN and CDR2 is SYDVKM. V dropped 6 bases and J dropped 10; count of bases not matched to a gene: 16. The CDR3 is CASSRPEGTGPKELFF. CDR3 nucleotides: TGTGCCAGCAGCCGACCAGAGGGGACAGGACCGAAGGAGCTGTTTTTT.

A note on this clonotype: A much larger clone sits a single nucleotide away, making a read error possible. The chain uses TRBV5-4 and TRBJ2-5; the match to TRBD2 covers 11 bases. Germline V CDR1 and CDR2: SGHNT, YYREEE (reference sequence). J was trimmed by 9 bases and V by 7 bases; bases with no gene match: 14. This CDR3 spans 15 amino acids. CDR3 loop: CASGPGTSGSLAQYF. The DNA for the CDR3 is TGTGCCAGCGGACCCGGGACTAGCGGTTCGCTGGCCCAGTACTTC. The entire variable domain, with the rest obtained from reference TRBV5-4 and TRBJ2-5, is as follows: ETGVTQSPTHLIKTRGQQVTLRCSSQSGHNTVSWYQQALGQGPQFIFQYYREEENGRGNFPPRFSGLQFPNYSSELNVNALELDDSALYLCASGPGTSGSLAQYFGPGTRLLVL.

This chain links TRBV9 with TRBJ2-3, with 7 bases matching TRBD2. The CDR3 consists of 16 residues. CDR1 SGDLS and CDR2 YYNGEE come from the germline V gene. Trimming at V came to 0 bases and at J to 6 bases, leaving 10 bases not matched to a gene. The CDR3 region is CASSVAVQYGGDTQYF. The CDR3 region has the DNA TGTGCCAGCAGCGTAGCTGTCCAGTACGGGGGGGATACGCAGTATTTT. Full variable domain (missing parts from reference TRBV9 and TRBJ2-3): DSGVTQTPKHLITATGQRVTLRCSPRSGDLSVYWYQQSLDQGLQFLIQYYNGEERAKGNILERFSAQQFPDLHSELNLSSLELGDSALYFCASSVAVQYGGDTQYFGPGTRLTVL.

This clonotype occurred once. The rearrangement uses TRBV28 and TRBJ1-4; tentatively, D is TRBD1 (5 bases). The V gene lost 4 bases and the J gene lost 8 bases, with 11 bases spanning the gap. Germline V CDR1 and CDR2: MDHEN, SYDVKM. The CDR3 spans 13 residues. CDR3: CASSSPGTEKLFF. CDR3 coding DNA: TGTGCCAGCAGTTCCCCCGGGACGGAAAAACTGTTTTTT. The variable domain in full, completed from reference TRBV28 and TRBJ1-4, reads DVKVTQSSRYLVKRTGEKVFLECVQDMDHENMFWYRQDPGLGLRLIYFSYDVKMKEKGDIPEGYSVSREKKERFSLILESASTNQTSMYLCASSSPGTEKLFFGSGTQLSVL.

This clonotype was seen at least ten times. The chain has TRBV28 and TRBJ2-3, with 14 bases lining up with TRBD2. The trim removed 7 bases at V and 2 bases at J, leaving 11 bases unmatched. The CDR3 loop spans 18 amino acids. Germline loops: CDR1 MDHEN, CDR2 SYDVKM. This chain's CDR3 is CASTRGLAGVGLTDTQYF. In nucleotides, the CDR3 is TGTGCCAGCACACGGGGACTAGCGGGAGTCGGGCTCACAGATACGCAGTATTTT.

The chain combines TRBV19 with TRBJ1-1, with TRBD1 identical over 8 bases. Per the germline V gene, CDR1 is LNHDA and CDR2 is SQIVND (reference sequence). The J segment lost 4 bases and the V segment lost 5 bases, leaving 9 bases of the junction unmatched. The CDR3 is 15 residues long. The CDR3 DNA sequence: TGTGCCAGTAGTCCACTGACAGGGGTGGGCACTGAAGCTTTCTTT. Translated, it gives CASSPLTGVGTEAFF.

This clonotype was counted ten times or more. The rearrangement links TRBV13 to TRBJ2-7, with 9 bases lining up with TRBD2. The CDR3 is 14 residues long. V shed 6 bases and J 0 bases; nucleotides not matched to a gene: 3. Germline assignment: CDR1 PRHDT and CDR2 FYEKMQ (reference sequence). The CDR3 here is CASRLAGTSYEQYF. Here the CDR3 DNA reads TGTGCCAGCAGACTAGCGGGCACCTCCTACGAGCAGTACTTC. Looking up the rest from reference TRBV13 and TRBJ2-7 gives the full variable domain: AAGVIQSPRHLIKEKRETATLKCYPIPRHDTVYWYQQGPGQDPQFLISFYEKMQSDKGSIPDRFSAQQFSDYHSELNMSSLELGDSALYFCASRLAGTSYEQYFGPGTRLTVT.

This clonotype has ten or more counts. This rearrangement joins TRBV20-1 to TRBJ2-1, with 8 bases that match TRBD2. Germline V CDR1 and CDR2: DFQATT, SNEGSKA (reference sequence). This CDR3 is built from 13 residues. The trim removed 5 bases at V and 5 bases at J, leaving 5 bases unmatched. The CDR3 DNA reads TGCAGTGCTCCTCGTAGCGGGGACAATGAGCAGTTCTTC. Translation gives CSAPRSGDNEQFF.